The sequence of this T cell receptor beta chain was determined in a study of shared clonotypes between healthy human individuals. Turning to the study itself: Aged 18 to 49, the donors were a couple of women and a few men. Whole-study findings and limits: Of the naive CD4 clonotypes, roughly 5.5% were shared across several donors.

As concerns this clone: No antigen is known for it.

This CDR3 is built from 15 residues. From germline, CDR1 is MNHNS and CDR2 SASEGT. V was trimmed by 4 bases and J by 4 bases, leaving 16 bases between them. Some 30,000 T cell genomes (roughly 220 ng DNA) went into each sorted-subset replicate. TCRdb's table, derived via immunoSEQ multiplex PCR, lists solely in-frame clones and lacks some. This sample yields hundreds of thousands of clones, of which 95% to 98% are seen a single time; about 0.06% belongs to the top ten. Every donor, a Caucasian adult, lived in Nashville, Tennessee. The receptor was derived from a woman aged 25 to 45 in good health. The gene calls are TRBV6-1 and TRBJ2-5; D is undetermined. What was sequenced was naive CD4+ T cells sorted from blood. Subset given: CD45RA+ positively selected. CDR3 loop: CASSVEPGRRETQYF. The CDR3, as DNA: TGTGCCAGCAGTGTTGAACCCGGGCGTCGAGAGACCCAGTACTTC.